A single sample gave rise to the 20 T cell receptor beta chains below, sequenced in a study of blood T cell repertoires in COVID-19. Profiled with immunoSEQ multiplex PCR; TCRdb holds only in-frame clones, not every one. The sample lists a few hundred thousand clones; 75% to 90% were seen once. Source material: PBMCs or T cells enriched from blood (not recorded which). All receptors come from a woman aged 45 to 65 who had recovered from COVID-19.

The rearrangement uses TRBV7-2 and TRBJ1-1, with TRBD1 matching over 7 bases. The V and J ends lost 5 bases and 5 bases, in that order; junction bases with no gene match: 5. This CDR3 spans 13 amino acids. The germline V gene encodes CDR1 SGHTA and CDR2 FQGNSA. The CDR3 coding sequence is TGTGCCAGCAGCAGACAGGGATGGACTGAAGCTTTCTTT. Amino acid sequence: CASSRQGWTEAFF.

The chain is built from TRBV30 and TRBJ1-5; D unclear. Trimming left V 2 bases short and J 4 bases short, with 9 bases between. The CDR3 totals 13 residues. CDR1 is GTSNPN, CDR2 SVGIG, per germline (reference sequence). CDR3 region: CAWSPTRNQPQHF. The CDR3 bases are TGTGCCTGGAGTCCGACCAGGAATCAGCCCCAGCATTTT.

The genes are TRBV19 and TRBJ2-7, with 8 bases matching TRBD1. The CDR3 extends over 14 amino acids. V dropped 3 bases and J dropped 3; count of bases not matched to a gene: 4. Germline V lookup: CDR1 LNHDA, CDR2 SQIVND (reference sequence). CDR3 region: CASSIAGQVYEQYF. CDR3 coding DNA: TGTGCCAGTAGTATCGCGGGACAGGTCTACGAGCAGTACTTC. The whole variable domain, filled in from reference TRBV19 and TRBJ2-7, reads DGGITQSPKYLFRKEGQNVTLSCEQNLNHDAMYWYRQDPGQGLRLIYYSQIVNDFQKGDIAEGYSVSREKKESFPLTVTSAQKNPTAFYLCASSIAGQVYEQYFGPGTRLTVT.

This clone appeared a single time. This chain connects TRBV29-1 to TRBJ2-5, with 9 bases aligning to TRBD1. The CDR3 loop spans 16 amino acids. Germline values: CDR1 SQVTM, CDR2 ANQGSEA. V was pared by 5 bases and J by 5 bases, with 15 bases of the junction left unmatched. The CDR3 sequence: CSVLEMRQGGWETQYF. CDR3 nucleotide sequence: TGCAGCGTTTTGGAGATGAGACAGGGGGGTTGGGAGACCCAGTACTTC.

The table lists this clone with a count of one. This chain links TRBV7-2 with TRBJ1-2; TRBD1 matches at 9 bases. CDR3 length: 15 residues. Per the germline V gene, CDR1 is SGHTA and CDR2 is FQGNSA. The junction had 7 bases not matched to a gene; V was cut back by 4 bases and J by 4 bases. The CDR3 here is CASSSHRGHVYGYTF. Written as DNA, the CDR3 is TGTGCCAGCAGCTCCCACAGGGGGCACGTCTATGGCTACACCTTC.

This clone was recorded a few times. The rearrangement uses TRBV2 and TRBJ1-4; tentative D call: TRBD1 (5 bases). The CDR3 contains 15 residues. V lost 7 bases and J 4 bases, leaving 16 bases between the germline ends. In germline, CDR1 is SNHLY, CDR2 FYNNEI. The DNA of the CDR3 is TGTGCCAGCAAAACCGGGGCGGGGAGTAATGAAAAACTGTTTTTT. This sequence encodes CASKTGAGSNEKLFF. Variable domain in full (rest from reference TRBV2 and TRBJ1-4): EPEVTQTPSHQVTQMGQEVILRCVPISNHLYFYWYRQILGQKVEFLVSFYNNEISEKSEIFDDQFSVERPDGSNFTLKIRSTKLEDSAMYFCASKTGAGSNEKLFFGSGTQLSVL.

The rearrangement uses TRBV7-2 and TRBJ2-7; no firm D call. Germline V gene data show CDR1 as SGHTA and CDR2 as FQGNSA. Trimming pared 1 base from V and 1 base from J, leaving 5 bases between. This CDR3 is built from 13 residues. This CDR3 is CASSLERSYEQYF. CDR3 bases: TGTGCCAGCAGCTTAGAACGGTCCTACGAGCAGTACTTC.

The rearrangement joins TRBV9 to TRBJ2-6, with 8 positions matching TRBD1. After removal of 3 bases from V and 0 bases from J, the junction contained 11 bases not matched to a gene. The CDR3 contains 19 residues. Germline CDR1 reads SGDLS; CDR2 reads YYNGEE. CDR3 residues: CASSDHPGTGISGANVLTF. Here the CDR3 DNA reads TGTGCCAGCAGCGATCACCCCGGGACAGGAATCTCTGGGGCCAACGTCCTGACTTTC.

J is TRBJ1-5 and V is TRBV7-2; tentatively, D is TRBD1 (6 bases). The ends were cut back, 5 bases at V and 1 base at J, with 9 bases in the middle. The CDR3 is 14 amino acids. The germline V gene has CDR1 SGHTA and CDR2 FQGNSA. CDR3 sequence: CASSPGVSNQPQHF. CDR3 nucleotides: TGTGCCAGCAGCCCAGGGGTAAGCAATCAGCCCCAGCATTTT.

The J gene is TRBJ2-7, the V gene TRBV7-2; D not resolved. V was shortened by 3 bases and J by 2 bases, with 8 bases between the two germline ends. Germline-derived CDR1 and CDR2 are SGHTA and FQGNSA. This CDR3 region has 13 residues. In DNA form, the CDR3 reads TGTGCCAGCAGCTTTGGCAAAGCCTACGAGCAGTACTTC. This encodes CASSFGKAYEQYF.

The chain links TRBV7-6 to TRBJ2-2, with 8 bases matching TRBD2. Germline CDR1 is SGHVS and CDR2 is FNYEAQ. V lost 1 base and J lost 5; bases outside the gene matches: 9. The CDR3 is 17 residues long. CDR3 sequence: CASSLDLGAGATGELFF. CDR3 sequence (DNA): TGTGCCAGCAGCTTAGATTTGGGAGCGGGGGCAACCGGGGAGCTGTTTTTT.

The J gene is TRBJ2-5, the V gene TRBV6-1; D is undetermined. Between the trimmed V and J ends, which lost 6 bases and 5 bases, there was a span of 10 bases. This CDR3 is 12 amino acids long. The germline V gene encodes CDR1 MNHNS and CDR2 SASEGT. The DNA for the CDR3 is TGTGCCAGCAGCCCGGCGGCTGAGACCCAGTACTTC. Translated, it gives CASSPAAETQYF.

This clone was detected only a few times. The chain carries TRBV6-5 and TRBJ1-1; D possibly corresponds to TRBD1 (6 bases). With 7 bases removed from V and 1 base from J, the gap between germline ends came to 16 bases. Germline V CDR1 and CDR2: MNHEY, SVGAGI. CDR3 size: 15 residues. CDR3: CASTKGRGRNTEAFF. CDR3 coding DNA: TGTGCCAGCACTAAAGGCAGGGGTCGGAACACTGAAGCTTTCTTT.

This clone was seen a few times. The chain joins TRBV9 to TRBJ2-2; 10 bases are a match to TRBD1. The junction had 13 bases not matched to a gene; V was cut back by 3 bases and J by 8 bases. Per the germline V gene, CDR1 is SGDLS and CDR2 is YYNGEE. The CDR3 length is 17 residues. The CDR3 reads CASSAWPGQGTVGELFF. The CDR3 coding sequence is TGTGCCAGCAGCGCATGGCCGGGACAGGGGACGGTAGGGGAGCTGTTTTTT.

The rearrangement joins TRBV18 to TRBJ1-2; 10 nucleotides line up with TRBD1. The CDR3 runs to 17 residues. V was clipped by 0 bases and J by 6 bases; unmatched bases: 10. CDR1 KGHSH and CDR2 LQKENI come from the germline V gene. CDR3 nucleotides: TGTGCCAGCTCACCACCGAGGTTAGGGACAGGGGAGAATGGCTACACCTTC. This encodes CASSPPRLGTGENGYTF.

The gene calls are TRBV12-3 or TRBV12-4 and TRBJ2-7; perhaps TRBD1 as D (6 bases). The ends were cut back, 3 bases at V and 4 bases at J, with 10 bases in the middle. The CDR3 consists of 13 residues. The CDR3 spells CASSFGQSYEQYF. DNA of the CDR3: TGTGCCAGCAGTTTTGGACAGAGTTACGAGCAGTACTTC.

The V and J genes are TRBV6-2 or TRBV6-3 and TRBJ2-2, with TRBD2 identical over 7 bases. The trim removed 2 bases at V and 5 bases at J, leaving 11 bases unmatched. Germline-derived CDR1 and CDR2 are MNHEY and SVGEGT. The length of the CDR3 is 17 residues. CDR3 amino acids: CASSYGWRGRQTGELFF. DNA of the CDR3: TGTGCCAGCAGTTACGGGTGGCGCGGGAGACAGACCGGGGAGCTGTTTTTT.

V usage is TRBV2 and J usage is TRBJ2-5; D uncertain. The CDR3 runs to 14 residues. From germline, CDR1 is SNHLY and CDR2 FYNNEI. V was shortened by 10 bases and J by 5 bases, with 20 bases between the two germline ends. CDR3 in DNA: TGTGCCATCGCCCCTCGCCTCCCTCGGGAGACCCAGTACTTC. This encodes CAIAPRLPRETQYF.

The chain combines TRBV7-3 with TRBJ2-1; the match to TRBD1 covers 7 bases. Germline CDR1 SGHTA, CDR2 FQGTGA. V shed 5 bases, J shed 4 bases, and the junction held 8 bases outside the gene matches. The CDR3 has 15 amino acids. The DNA of the CDR3 is TGTGCCAGCAGCCCCTCTAGGGACAGTTACAATGAGCAGTTCTTC. It codes for CASSPSRDSYNEQFF.

This clone appeared once. V is TRBV9 and J is TRBJ1-2; TRBD1 matches at 11 bases. The junction had 8 bases not matched to a gene; V was cut back by 3 bases and J by 1 base. In germline, CDR1 is SGDLS, CDR2 YYNGEE. The CDR3 is 17 amino acids. The CDR3 region is CASSATLGTGGNYGYTF. In DNA, the CDR3 is TGTGCCAGCAGCGCCACACTAGGGACAGGGGGTAACTATGGCTACACCTTC.